The 19 T cell receptor beta chains below were found in one sample sequenced in a study of cytomegalovirus exposure and HLA in healthy donors. Use of 60 Vbeta and 13 Jbeta primers characterized the PCR. Assay used: immunoSEQ multiplex PCR; TCRdb lists only in-frame clones, some missing. The sample shows 80,000 or so clones, about 66% of them seen only once. The sequencing sample was made of PBMCs. These receptors came from a man aged 60 to 75 in good health and CMV-seropositive.

The V gene is TRBV10-2, the J gene TRBJ2-2; 15 nucleotides match TRBD2. This CDR3 has 15 residues. After removal of 6 bases from V and 8 bases from J, the junction contained 4 bases not matched to a gene. Germline values: CDR1 WSHSY, CDR2 SAAADI. The CDR3 sequence is CASSTGLAGGGELFF. The CDR3 nucleotides read TGCGCCAGCAGCACGGGACTAGCGGGAGGAGGGGAGCTGTTTTTT.

This clone has just a few counts. V is TRBV6-6 and J is TRBJ1-5; possibly TRBD1 for D (5 bases). V gave up 6 bases and J gave up 0 bases, with 15 bases separating them. The CDR3 extends over 16 amino acids. Germline V lookup: CDR1 MNHNY, CDR2 SVGAGI (reference sequence). The CDR3 region is CASSRGSAYSNQPQHF. The DNA of the CDR3 is TGTGCCAGCAGCCGGGGGTCAGCTTATAGCAATCAGCCCCAGCATTTT.

The rearrangement links TRBV6-5 to TRBJ2-3; 9 nucleotides line up with TRBD2. This CDR3 contains 14 residues. With V trimmed by 6 bases and J by 2 bases, 3 bases remained unmatched. Per germline, CDR1 MNHEY and CDR2 SVGAGI. The DNA of the CDR3 is TGTGCCAGCAGGGGACTAGCAGCCACAGATACGCAGTATTTT. Translation gives CASRGLAATDTQYF.

This clone showed up just once. The rearrangement joins TRBV27 to TRBJ1-2; tentatively, D is TRBD1 (6 bases). The CDR3 extends over 15 amino acids. Trimming shortened V by 1 base and J by 2 bases, and 11 bases separated the two germline ends. Germline V gene lookup returns CDR1 MNHEY and CDR2 SMNVEV (reference sequence). In nucleotides, the CDR3 is TGTGCCAGCAGTTTATGGGGCACAGGGAACTATGGCTACACCTTC. Translating it yields CASSLWGTGNYGYTF.

The chain combines TRBV27 with TRBJ2-6, with D possibly matching TRBD2 (6 bases). Trimming left V 7 bases short and J 0 bases short, with 16 bases between. The germline CDR1 and CDR2 sequences are MNHEY and SMNVEV (reference sequence). This CDR3 has 17 amino acids. CDR3 region: CASTAAAGNSGANVLTF. In DNA form, the CDR3 reads TGTGCCAGCACTGCCGCCGCGGGAAACTCTGGGGCCAACGTCCTGACTTTC.

The chain is built from TRBV19 and TRBJ2-7; 7 bases are a match to TRBD2. The CDR3 length is 14 residues. The junction had 6 bases not matched to a gene; V was cut back by 5 bases and J by 2 bases. Germline assignment: CDR1 LNHDA and CDR2 SQIVND (reference sequence). This CDR3 reads CASSPTRGAYEQYF. The DNA of the CDR3 is TGTGCCAGTAGTCCTACTCGGGGGGCCTACGAGCAGTACTTC.

This chain connects TRBV7-8 to TRBJ1-1, with 9 positions matching TRBD1. CDR3 size: 17 residues. CDR1 is SGHVS and CDR2 is FQNEAQ in the germline V gene. J was trimmed by 0 bases and V by 2 bases; bases with no gene match: 7. Written as DNA, the CDR3 is TGTGCCAGCAGCTTAAATAAGGGACAGGGATTGAACACTGAAGCTTTCTTT. This codes for CASSLNKGQGLNTEAFF.

This chain links TRBV7-7 with TRBJ1-3; D unresolved. CDR1 and CDR2 from the germline V gene are SSHAT and FNYEAQ (reference sequence). V was clipped by 5 bases and J by 2 bases, with 10 bases between them. The CDR3 consists of 14 residues. CDR3 DNA: TGTGCCAGCAGCCAGGAGAGGGCTGGAAACACCATATATTTT. Translated: CASSQERAGNTIYF.

The chain couples TRBV28 to TRBJ2-6; TRBD1 is a possible D gene (5 bases). Deletions cut 2 bases from V and 4 bases from J, with 9 bases between. The CDR3 loop spans 15 amino acids. Germline CDR1 and CDR2: MDHEN and SYDVKM. The DNA for the CDR3 is TGTGCCAGCAGTTTACAGGGCGCCGGGGCCAACGTCCTGACTTTC. It codes for CASSLQGAGANVLTF.

DNA for the CDR3: TGTGCCAGCAGTGGGGACAAATCCTACGAGCAGTACTTC. This translates into CASSGDKSYEQYF. The chain employs TRBV21-1 and TRBJ2-7; TRBD1 reflects the table's D call only, with no check against the DNA. TRBV21-1 is assigned pseudogene status. This CDR3 is 13 amino acids long.

Notes on this clone: Mismatch with germline at one junction end may stem from a read error. CDR3: CSSSLETGYGYTF. In DNA form, the CDR3 reads TGTTCCAGCAGCTTGGAGACAGGCTATGGCTACACCTTC. The chain links TRBV7-9 to TRBJ1-2; D might be TRBD1 (6 bases). Germline CDR1 is SEHNR and CDR2 is FQNEAQ (reference sequence). The CDR3 has 13 residues.

The chain recombines TRBV9 with TRBJ2-7, with 14 bases identical to TRBD2. There are 14 residues in the CDR3. Germline V lookup: CDR1 SGDLS, CDR2 YYNGEE. The V segment lost 4 bases and the J segment 6 bases; nucleotides outside the gene matches: 3. The CDR3 DNA follows: TGTGCCAGCAGCCCGGGGACTAGCGGGAGCGAGCAGTACTTC. This translates into CASSPGTSGSEQYF.

This clone appeared a single time. In nucleotides, the CDR3 is TGTGCCAGCAGTGAAAGGATAACGGGGGAAGTTATCAAGCCCCAGCATTTT. Residues: CASSERITGEVIKPQHF. The chain couples TRBV6-1 to TRBJ1-5, with D possibly matching TRBD1 (5 bases). The CDR3 contains 17 residues. Germline assignment: CDR1 MNHNS and CDR2 SASEGT. V lost 2 bases, J lost 8 bases, and 22 bases lay in between.

This clone was seen a handful of times. The V call is TRBV5-6, the J call TRBJ2-7; unclear D gene. This CDR3 has 13 residues. The V gene lost 7 bases and the J gene lost 8 bases, with 19 bases spanning the gap. Germline values: CDR1 SGHDT, CDR2 YYEEEE. CDR3 protein: CASHEADSPKQYF. CDR3 in DNA: TGTGCCAGCCACGAGGCGGATTCCCCTAAGCAGTACTTC.

V is TRBV4-1 and J is TRBJ2-2; 15 positions agree with TRBD2. The V and J ends lost 3 bases and 6 bases, in that order; junction bases with no gene match: 11. This CDR3 region has 19 residues. Germline V CDR1 and CDR2: MGHRA, YSYEKL. Here the CDR3 DNA reads TGCGCCAGCAGCCACCCCGGACTAGCGGGGGGGCGAGTGGCCGGGGAGCTGTTTTTT. This encodes CASSHPGLAGGRVAGELFF.

This clone has only a few counts. The chain carries TRBV28 and TRBJ1-5; D not resolved. Trimming stripped 3 bases from V and 11 bases from J, with 17 bases between. The CDR3 totals 14 residues. Germline lookup yields CDR1 MDHEN and CDR2 SYDVKM. This CDR3 is CASSLLGDTTAQHF. In DNA, the CDR3 is TGTGCCAGCAGTTTGCTGGGAGACACCACGGCCCAGCATTTT. Full variable domain (rest looked up from reference TRBV28 and TRBJ1-5): DVKVTQSSRYLVKRTGEKVFLECVQDMDHENMFWYRQDPGLGLRLIYFSYDVKMKEKGDIPEGYSVSREKKERFSLILESASTNQTSMYLCASSLLGDTTAQHFGDGTRLSIL.

In its sample, this clone was seen a few times. The chain couples TRBV27 to TRBJ2-1; 9 nucleotides agree with TRBD2. V gave up 5 bases and J gave up 7 bases; unmatched junction bases: 12. The CDR3 is made up of 16 amino acids. Germline V gives CDR1 MNHEY, CDR2 SMNVEV (reference sequence). CDR3 in DNA: TGTGCCAGCAGTCCACGCCCTAGCGGGAACTATAATGAGCAGTTCTTC. Translated, it gives CASSPRPSGNYNEQFF.

This chain joins TRBV25-1 and TRBJ2-7; D is perhaps TRBD2 (6 bases). Trimming took 6 bases from V and 4 from J, leaving 13 bases between them. Germline V CDR1 and CDR2: MGHDK, SYGVNS. The CDR3 is 13 amino acids. The CDR3 DNA is TGTGCCAGCAGCGTGAGGGACTTTTACGAGCAGTACTTC. It codes for CASSVRDFYEQYF.

This clone was seen more than once but under ten times. This chain joins TRBV5-5 and TRBJ2-1; 10 bases agree with TRBD1. Germline trimming cut 4 bases from V and 5 bases from J; bases unmatched to any gene: 6. The CDR3 loop spans 15 amino acids. Germline CDR1 and CDR2: SGHKS and YYEKEE (reference sequence). DNA for the CDR3: TGTGCCAGCAGCAGGGGACAGGGGATTCACAATGAGCAGTTCTTC. Translating gives CASSRGQGIHNEQFF.